This T cell receptor (beta chain) was identified during a study of T cells in Graves' hyperthyroidism and ophthalmopathy. In the study overall: Peripheral blood was obtained at initial diagnosis, preceding any treatment. General study results and limits: Ophthalmopathy was distinguished from stable hyperthyroidism by 13 V-J signatures. Blood also showed most of the thyroid clonotypes that were expanded above 0.001.

Researchers took RNA transcripts and amplified the TCR beta CDR3 regions from them. With the HTBI primer set, the TCR CDR3 went through a first round of RT-PCR. TCRdb re-derived calls from the multiplex PCR reads in MiXCR, one entry per CDR3 protein. The sample has about 690,000 distinct CDR3 sequences; around a sixth are singletons. On this clonotype: Its antigen is as yet unknown.

V lost 4 bases and J lost 10, with 11 bases in between. This CDR3 is 12 amino acids long. Germline V gene sequence: CDR1 MNHNS, CDR2 SASEGT. Sequencing was performed on blood. J is TRBJ2-1 and V is TRBV6-1; no reliable D call. This clonotype originated in a man aged 45-65 years with Graves' hyperthyroidism. The CDR3 DNA reads TGTGCCAGCAGTGGGGCCCAGAGGGAGCAGTTCTTC. This gives the protein CASSGAQREQFF.